This record covers a single T cell receptor (beta chain). The sample is drawn from a study of blood T cells in healthy people across ages. The second PCR ran about 6 to 12 cycles with a sample-barcoded 5' primer and J-beta primers. TCRdb redid the calling of the 5' RACE reads with MiXCR, one entry per CDR3 protein. The repertoire holds more than 800,000 distinct CDR3 sequences, with 29% as singletons. Sample: blood. This TCR was recovered from a woman of 80 years or more in good health.

The CDR3 DNA sequence: TGTGCCAGCAGTTTGGGACAGGGATTGACCTCACCCCTCCACTTT. This encodes CASSLGQGLTSPLHF. The chain links TRBV12-3 or TRBV12-4 to TRBJ1-6, with TRBD1 identical over 9 bases. The CDR3 contains 15 residues. V lost 3 bases, J lost 10 bases, and 7 bases stayed unmatched.